This T cell receptor beta chain was identified during a study of Ad26.COV2.S vaccination and SARS-CoV-2 variants. Looking at the study overall: The donor belonged to the COV1001 Ad26.COV2.S trial arm.

Points from the study as a whole: Vaccinees displayed broader spike-specific TCR repertoires than placebo recipients.

In regard to this clone: No antigen is known for it.

Treatment denoted: some 20 received Ad26.COV2.S at low or high dose, single or two shots; 5 received placebo; per-sample allocation not given. Specimen acquisition occurred on day 63 following the initial vaccine or placebo injection. In Boston, the donor was an adult between 18-55 years of age. The CDR3 spans 14 residues. Trimming took off 3 bases at V and 2 bases at J, with 10 bases between the two ends. In germline, CDR1 is SGHVS, CDR2 FQNEAQ. Generated by immunoSEQ multiplex PCR, the TCRdb table keeps only in-frame clones and is missing some. The table lists just over 350,000 clones, approximately 85% of them singletons.

This material consisted of peripheral blood, taken in a trial of Ad26.COV2.S vaccine versus placebo. The rearrangement links TRBV7-8 to TRBJ2-5; weak D call: TRBD1 (5 bases). This TCR derives from a person between 18 and 59 years old who received the Ad26.COV2.S COVID-19 vaccine or a placebo. The DNA for the CDR3 is TGTGCCAGCAGCTTGGGGCACCTACAAGAGACCCAGTACTTC. Translated, it gives CASSLGHLQETQYF.